This T cell receptor beta chain was observed in a study of PD-L1 blockade in urothelial cancer. Time point: pretreatment peripheral blood. TCRdb keeps only in-frame clones here, not all; method: immunoSEQ multiplex PCR. The data contain about 87,000 clones, around 83% of them singletons. This CDR3 has 12 amino acids. Germline V gene data show CDR1 as SGHTA and CDR2 as FQGNSA. V gave up 5 bases and J gave up 6 bases, with 9 bases separating them. The sequenced sample was PBMCs, obtained around atezolizumab (anti-PD-L1) treatment. This sequence joins TRBV7-2 and TRBJ2-3; D unresolved. This receptor was identified in a man aged 60 to 75 with urothelial cancer. The CDR3, as DNA: TGTGCCAGCAGCCGGAGTAGGGATACGCAGTATTTT. Protein product: CASSRSRDTQYF. Complete variable domain (other parts from reference TRBV7-2 and TRBJ2-3): GAGVSQSPSNKVTEKGKDVELRCDPISGHTALYWYRQSLGQGLEFLIYFQGNSAPDKSGLPSDRFSAERTGGSVSTLTIQRTQQEDSAVYLCASSRSRDTQYFGPGTRLTVL.